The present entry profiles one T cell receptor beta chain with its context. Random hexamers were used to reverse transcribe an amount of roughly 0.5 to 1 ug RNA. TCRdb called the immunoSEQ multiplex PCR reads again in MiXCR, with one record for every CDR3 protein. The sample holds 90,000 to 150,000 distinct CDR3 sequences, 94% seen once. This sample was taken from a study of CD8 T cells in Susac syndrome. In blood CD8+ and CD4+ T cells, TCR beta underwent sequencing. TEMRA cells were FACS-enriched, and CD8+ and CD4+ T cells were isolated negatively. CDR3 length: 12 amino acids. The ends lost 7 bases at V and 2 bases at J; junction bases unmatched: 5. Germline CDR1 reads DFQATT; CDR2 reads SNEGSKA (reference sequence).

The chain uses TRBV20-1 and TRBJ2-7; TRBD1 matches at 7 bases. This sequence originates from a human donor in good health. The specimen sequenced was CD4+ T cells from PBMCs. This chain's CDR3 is CSVRQGAYEQYF. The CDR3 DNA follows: TGCAGTGTGAGACAGGGAGCCTACGAGCAGTACTTC.